This paragraph reports one T cell receptor (beta chain). V gave up 5 bases and J gave up 9 bases; unmatched junction bases: 9. The CDR3 totals 15 residues. Germline V gene data show CDR1 as SGHTA and CDR2 as FQGNSA. The entry originates in a study of blood T cell repertoires in COVID-19. Repertoires were generated with immunoSEQ multiplex PCR, while TCRdb's copy carries only in-frame clones and drops some. The data contain 200,000 to 250,000 clones, approximately 84% of them singletons. The J gene is TRBJ1-6, the V gene TRBV7-2; 8 nucleotides agree with TRBD1. Sequencing was done on a sample of peripheral blood. The clonotype was recovered from a woman in her thirties who had recovered from COVID-19. The CDR3 region has the DNA TGTGCCAGCAGCCTAAATCCAGGGGGCGGTTCACCCCTCCACTTT. It translates to CASSLNPGGGSPLHF.